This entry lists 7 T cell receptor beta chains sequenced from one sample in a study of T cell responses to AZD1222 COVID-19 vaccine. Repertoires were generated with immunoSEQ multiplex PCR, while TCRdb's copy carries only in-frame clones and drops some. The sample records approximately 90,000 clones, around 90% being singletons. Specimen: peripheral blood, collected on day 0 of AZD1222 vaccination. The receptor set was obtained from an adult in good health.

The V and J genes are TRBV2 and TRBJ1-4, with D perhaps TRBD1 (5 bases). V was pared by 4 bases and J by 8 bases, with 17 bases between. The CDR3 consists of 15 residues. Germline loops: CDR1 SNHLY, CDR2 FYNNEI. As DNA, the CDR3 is TGTGCCAGCAGTGTCTTCGTCGGGGGGGAAGAAAAACTGTTTTTT. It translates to CASSVFVGGEEKLFF.

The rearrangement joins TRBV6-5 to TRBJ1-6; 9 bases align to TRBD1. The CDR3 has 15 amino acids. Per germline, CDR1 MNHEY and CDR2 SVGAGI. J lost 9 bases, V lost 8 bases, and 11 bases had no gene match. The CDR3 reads CASRPPGGQGSPLHF. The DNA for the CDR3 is TGTGCCAGCCGACCTCCGGGGGGACAGGGTTCACCCCTCCACTTT.

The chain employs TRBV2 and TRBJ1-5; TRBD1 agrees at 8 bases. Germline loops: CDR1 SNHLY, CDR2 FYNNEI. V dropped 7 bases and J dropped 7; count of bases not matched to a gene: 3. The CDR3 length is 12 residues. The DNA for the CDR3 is TGTGCCAGCACCACAGGGGGACAGCCCCAGCATTTT. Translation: CASTTGGQPQHF. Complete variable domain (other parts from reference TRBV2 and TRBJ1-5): EPEVTQTPSHQVTQMGQEVILRCVPISNHLYFYWYRQILGQKVEFLVSFYNNEISEKSEIFDDQFSVERPDGSNFTLKIRSTKLEDSAMYFCASTTGGQPQHFGDGTRLSIL.

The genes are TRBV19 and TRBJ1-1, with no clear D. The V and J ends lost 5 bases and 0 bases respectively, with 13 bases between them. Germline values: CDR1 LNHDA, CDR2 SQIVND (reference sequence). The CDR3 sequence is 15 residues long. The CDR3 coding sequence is TGTGCCAGTAGTGCCACCAGGTACATGAACACTGAAGCTTTCTTT. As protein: CASSATRYMNTEAFF.

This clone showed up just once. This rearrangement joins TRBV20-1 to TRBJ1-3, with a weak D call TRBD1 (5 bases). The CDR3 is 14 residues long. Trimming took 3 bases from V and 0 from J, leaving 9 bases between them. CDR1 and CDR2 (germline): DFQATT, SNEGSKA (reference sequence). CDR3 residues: CSASSDNSGNTIYF. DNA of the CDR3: TGCAGTGCTAGTTCGGACAACTCTGGAAACACCATATATTTT.

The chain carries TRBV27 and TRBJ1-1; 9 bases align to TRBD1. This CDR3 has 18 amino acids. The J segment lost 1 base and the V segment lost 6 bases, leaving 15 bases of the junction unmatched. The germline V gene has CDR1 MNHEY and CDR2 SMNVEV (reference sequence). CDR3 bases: TGTGCCAGCAGCCCGTTAAGGGGACAGGGTGTTCGGAACACTGAAGCTTTCTTT. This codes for CASSPLRGQGVRNTEAFF.

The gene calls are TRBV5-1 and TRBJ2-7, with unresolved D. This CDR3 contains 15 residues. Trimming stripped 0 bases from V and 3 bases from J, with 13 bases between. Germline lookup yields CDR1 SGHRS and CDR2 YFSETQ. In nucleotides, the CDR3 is TGCGCCAGCAGCTTGGCGAGGCAGGCGAACTACGAGCAGTACTTC. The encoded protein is CASSLARQANYEQYF.